The 22 T cell receptor beta chains below come from one sample, sequenced in a study of blood T cell repertoires in COVID-19. Using immunoSEQ multiplex PCR, the repertoire was profiled, and TCRdb retains in-frame clones only, with some absent. The table shows hundreds of thousands of clones, with around 90% occurring only once. Sequenced material: peripheral blood. The source of these receptors is a young man with COVID-19, enrolled during active disease.

The genes are TRBV3-1 (or the pseudogene TRBV3-2) and TRBJ2-7; 9 bases are shared with TRBD2. V shed 4 bases, J shed 3 bases, and the junction held 7 bases outside the gene matches. Germline V gene data show CDR1 as LGHDT and CDR2 as YNNKEL (reference sequence). CDR3 length: 15 residues. The CDR3 is CASSPAGTSFYEQYF. CDR3 DNA: TGTGCCAGCAGCCCAGCCGGGACTAGCTTCTACGAGCAGTACTTC.

The chain combines TRBV29-1 with TRBJ2-7; D is possibly TRBD1 (5 bases). This CDR3 spans 12 amino acids. V was pared by 7 bases and J by 1 base, with 11 bases between. Germline CDR1 SQVTM, CDR2 ANQGSEA. CDR3 sequence: CSAQGSSYEQYF. CDR3 sequence (DNA): TGCAGCGCTCAGGGTTCTTCCTACGAGCAGTACTTC.

This chain joins TRBV6-1 and TRBJ1-1; maybe TRBD1 (5 bases). CDR1 MNHNS and CDR2 SASEGT come from the germline V gene. CDR3 size: 14 residues. The V gene lost 1 base and the J gene lost 5 bases, with 11 bases spanning the gap. CDR3 coding DNA: TGTGCCAGCAGTGAAGTGGGGCAGGGAACTGAAGCTTTCTTT. Its protein is CASSEVGQGTEAFF.

This chain's CDR3 is CASSPWDFSSYNEQFF. For the CDR3, the DNA is TGTGCCAGCAGCCCATGGGACTTCTCGAGCTACAATGAGCAGTTCTTC. The chain employs TRBV7-8 and TRBJ2-1; tentative D call: TRBD2 (6 bases). V gave up 5 bases and J gave up 3 bases, with 17 bases separating them. Germline CDR1 is SGHVS and CDR2 is FQNEAQ. This CDR3 contains 16 residues.

The chain has TRBV4-1 and TRBJ1-4; 9 bases line up with TRBD1. The CDR3 extends over 17 amino acids. CDR1 is MGHRA and CDR2 is YSYEKL in the germline V gene. The V gene end was trimmed by 8 bases and the J gene end by 4 bases; junction bases not matched to a gene: 14. The chain's CDR3 is CASSDGTGLVGNEKLFF. CDR3 sequence (DNA): TGCGCCAGCTCCGACGGGACAGGGTTGGTAGGTAATGAAAAACTGTTTTTT.

The chain carries TRBV11-3 and TRBJ2-3; 9 bases align to TRBD2. V lost 7 bases, J lost 2 bases, and 16 bases stayed unmatched. Germline V gene lookup returns CDR1 SGHNT and CDR2 YENEEA. This CDR3 region has 18 residues. Written as DNA, the CDR3 is TGTGCCAGCACCATGGGGGGGTATCTAGCGGGGCACACAGATACGCAGTATTTT. It specifies CASTMGGYLAGHTDTQYF. Variable domain in full (rest from reference TRBV11-3 and TRBJ2-3): EAGVVQSPRYKIIEKKQPVAFWCNPISGHNTLYWYLQNLGQGPELLIRYENEEAVDDSQLPKDRFSAERLKGVDSTLKIQPAELGDSAVYLCASTMGGYLAGHTDTQYFGPGTRLTVL.

This clone appeared once. The chain links TRBV7-9 to TRBJ2-2; possible D gene TRBD2, 5 bases. Germline V gene lookup returns CDR1 SEHNR and CDR2 FQNEAQ (reference sequence). Trimming took off 0 bases at V and 0 bases at J, with 11 bases between the two ends. The CDR3 loop spans 17 amino acids. CDR3 coding DNA: TGTGCCAGCAGCTTAGCGCGGGTCTCAGCGAACACCGGGGAGCTGTTTTTT. It specifies CASSLARVSANTGELFF.

Of note for this clone: At the DNA level, this CDR3 is encoded by other sequences in the same sample as well. V gene TRBV5-6 combines with J gene TRBJ2-5; 7 nucleotides line up with TRBD1. Germline loops: CDR1 SGHDT, CDR2 YYEEEE. After removal of 4 bases from V and 5 bases from J, the junction contained 8 bases not matched to a gene. The CDR3 consists of 14 residues. Here the CDR3 reads CASSPRGGGETQYF. The CDR3 DNA reads TGTGCCAGCAGCCCACGAGGGGGCGGGGAGACCCAGTACTTC.

V gene TRBV6-2 or TRBV6-3 combines with J gene TRBJ2-7; 13 bases are shared with TRBD2. This CDR3 has 16 amino acids. Looked up from germline, CDR1 is MNHEY and CDR2 is SVGEGT. With V trimmed by 6 bases and J by 1 base, 6 bases remained unmatched. The CDR3 loop is CASRPGLAGESYEQYF. CDR3 coding DNA: TGTGCCAGCAGACCTGGACTAGCGGGGGAGTCCTACGAGCAGTACTTC.

The V call is TRBV7-2, the J call TRBJ2-5; tentatively, D is TRBD2 (6 bases). This CDR3 spans 16 amino acids. In germline, CDR1 is SGHTA, CDR2 FQGNSA. Trimming pared 4 bases from V and 3 bases from J, leaving 18 bases between. For the CDR3, the DNA is TGTGCCAGCAGCTCCCCGGGGAGCGGGCACAAAGAGACCCAGTACTTC. Its protein is CASSSPGSGHKETQYF.

This clone has just one count. The chain links TRBV14 to TRBJ1-2; tentatively, D is TRBD1 (6 bases). CDR1 is SGHDN and CDR2 is FVKESK in the germline V gene. The CDR3 loop spans 17 amino acids. Trimming pared 1 base from V and 2 bases from J, leaving 17 bases between. CDR3 in DNA: TGTGCCAGCAGCCAAGTAAACCGGGGGGGCCCAAACTATGGCTACACCTTC. Translated, it gives CASSQVNRGGPNYGYTF. The entire variable domain, with the rest obtained from reference TRBV14 and TRBJ1-2, is as follows: EAGVTQFPSHSVIEKGQTVTLRCDPISGHDNLYWYRRVMGKEIKFLLHFVKESKQDESGMPNNRFLAERTGGTYSTLKVQPAELEDSGVYFCASSQVNRGGPNYGYTFGSGTRLTVV.

This chain connects TRBV5-4 to TRBJ2-5; 9 nucleotides agree with TRBD2. This CDR3 has 14 amino acids. In germline, CDR1 is SGHNT, CDR2 YYREEE (reference sequence). V dropped 6 bases and J dropped 5; count of bases not matched to a gene: 8. This chain's CDR3 is CASTGGGRAETQYF. CDR3 sequence (DNA): TGTGCCAGCACCGGCGGCGGGAGGGCGGAGACCCAGTACTTC. The complete variable domain, with remaining parts taken from reference TRBV5-4 and TRBJ2-5, reads ETGVTQSPTHLIKTRGQQVTLRCSSQSGHNTVSWYQQALGQGPQFIFQYYREEENGRGNFPPRFSGLQFPNYSSELNVNALELDDSALYLCASTGGGRAETQYFGPGTRLLVL.

The chain combines TRBV18 with TRBJ2-1, with TRBD1 matching over 8 bases. Germline CDR1 is KGHSH and CDR2 is LQKENI. The CDR3 extends over 15 amino acids. J lost 6 bases, V lost 3 bases, and 7 bases had no gene match. The CDR3 protein is CASSPLTGVGNEQFF. CDR3 bases: TGTGCCAGCTCACCCTTGACAGGGGTGGGCAATGAGCAGTTCTTC.

V usage is TRBV6-5 and J usage is TRBJ1-5; tentatively, D is TRBD1 (5 bases). The CDR3 extends over 13 amino acids. Trimming removed 10 bases from V and 5 bases from J, with 15 bases in between. Germline CDR1 is MNHEY and CDR2 is SVGAGI. The CDR3 region is CATAWGQHQPQHF. The DNA of the CDR3 is TGTGCCACCGCGTGGGGCCAGCATCAGCCCCAGCATTTT.

The genes are TRBV10-2 and TRBJ2-3, with 7 bases identical to TRBD2. Germline V gene sequence: CDR1 WSHSY, CDR2 SAAADI. The CDR3 extends over 14 amino acids. V lost 6 bases, J lost 1 base, and 4 bases stayed unmatched. For the CDR3, the DNA is TGCGCCAGCAGGCCCCTAGCGGGCACAGATACGCAGTATTTT. Translating it yields CASRPLAGTDTQYF.

The V gene is TRBV25-1, the J gene TRBJ1-1; the match to TRBD1 covers 7 bases. This CDR3 has 14 residues. Germline V CDR1 and CDR2: MGHDK, SYGVNS. V lost 1 base, J lost 7 bases, and 6 bases stayed unmatched. The CDR3 DNA reads as TGTGCCAGCAGTGAATGGGAAGGGGGCAGTGAAGCTTTCTTT. This encodes CASSEWEGGSEAFF.

The chain recombines TRBV5-1 with TRBJ2-1; D is uncertain. CDR3 size: 13 residues. Germline CDR1 reads SGHRS; CDR2 reads YFSETQ. V was cut by 4 bases and J by 4 bases, with 9 bases left in between. CDR3 coding DNA: TGCGCCAGCAGCACCGACACGTACAATGAGCAGTTCTTC. It codes for CASSTDTYNEQFF.

The chain recombines TRBV10-3 with TRBJ2-1; 9 positions match TRBD1. This CDR3 comprises 16 residues. The V gene's germline CDR1 is ENHRY and CDR2 SYGVKD. Losses at the gene ends were 10 bases for V and 0 bases for J; bases not matched to a gene: 10. The CDR3 DNA is TGTGCCACCGGAGAAGGACAGGGGAGCTCCTACAATGAGCAGTTCTTC. This translates into CATGEGQGSSYNEQFF.

This clone was observed a few times. This chain joins TRBV12-5 and TRBJ1-2; tentatively, D is TRBD1 (6 bases). The CDR3 spans 12 residues. Germline V gives CDR1 LGHNT, CDR2 FRNRAP. V gave up 8 bases and J gave up 2 bases, with 9 bases separating them. The CDR3 is CASSGGNYGYTF. The CDR3 DNA is TGTGCTAGTTCGGGGGGCAACTATGGCTACACCTTC.

The V and J genes are TRBV7-9 and TRBJ1-4, with D possibly TRBD1 on 5 matching bases. Germline values: CDR1 SEHNR, CDR2 FQNEAQ (reference sequence). This CDR3 region has 15 residues. V was clipped by 0 bases and J by 5 bases, with 10 bases between them. Written as DNA, the CDR3 is TGTGCCAGCAGCTTAGCGTCAGGGATCAATGAAAAACTGTTTTTT. Protein sequence: CASSLASGINEKLFF.

The chain is built from TRBV5-5 and TRBJ2-3, with D perhaps matching TRBD1 (6 bases). This CDR3 has 15 residues. Trimming cost V 0 bases and J 1 base, with 9 bases left between them. Per germline, CDR1 SGHKS and CDR2 YYEKEE (reference sequence). The CDR3 loop reads CASSLVAGGTDTQYF. In DNA, the CDR3 is TGTGCCAGCAGCTTGGTGGCAGGGGGCACAGATACGCAGTATTTT. The full variable domain, its missing parts supplied by reference TRBV5-5 and TRBJ2-3, is DAGVTQSPTHLIKTRGQQVTLRCSPISGHKSVSWYQQVLGQGPQFIFQYYEKEERGRGNFPDRFSARQFPNYSSELNVNALLLGDSALYLCASSLVAGGTDTQYFGPGTRLTVL.

The rearrangement links TRBV6-5 to TRBJ2-7, with 9 nucleotides matching TRBD1. The CDR3 is 12 amino acids. V was clipped by 6 bases and J by 6 bases; unmatched bases: 3. CDR1 MNHEY and CDR2 SVGAGI come from the germline V gene. The CDR3 nucleotides are TGTGCCAGCAGCGCGGACAGGGGCGAGCAGTACTTC. Encoded protein: CASSADRGEQYF.